The sequence of this T cell receptor beta chain was determined in a study of blood T cell repertoires in COVID-19. Using immunoSEQ multiplex PCR, the repertoire was profiled, and TCRdb retains in-frame clones only, with some absent. Here the sample spans around 68,000 clones, around 90% being singletons. The V and J ends lost 5 bases and 2 bases, in that order; junction bases with no gene match: 4. This CDR3 is built from 15 residues. From germline, CDR1 is SGDLS and CDR2 YYNGEE. The sequence was obtained from a woman aged 50 to 60 with acute or convalescent COVID-19. The sample taken for sequencing was peripheral blood. The chain employs TRBV9 and TRBJ2-7; 13 positions agree with TRBD2. In DNA form, the CDR3 reads TGTGCCAGCAGTGCCGGGACTAGCGGGGCCTACGAGCAGTACTTC. Residues: CASSAGTSGAYEQYF.